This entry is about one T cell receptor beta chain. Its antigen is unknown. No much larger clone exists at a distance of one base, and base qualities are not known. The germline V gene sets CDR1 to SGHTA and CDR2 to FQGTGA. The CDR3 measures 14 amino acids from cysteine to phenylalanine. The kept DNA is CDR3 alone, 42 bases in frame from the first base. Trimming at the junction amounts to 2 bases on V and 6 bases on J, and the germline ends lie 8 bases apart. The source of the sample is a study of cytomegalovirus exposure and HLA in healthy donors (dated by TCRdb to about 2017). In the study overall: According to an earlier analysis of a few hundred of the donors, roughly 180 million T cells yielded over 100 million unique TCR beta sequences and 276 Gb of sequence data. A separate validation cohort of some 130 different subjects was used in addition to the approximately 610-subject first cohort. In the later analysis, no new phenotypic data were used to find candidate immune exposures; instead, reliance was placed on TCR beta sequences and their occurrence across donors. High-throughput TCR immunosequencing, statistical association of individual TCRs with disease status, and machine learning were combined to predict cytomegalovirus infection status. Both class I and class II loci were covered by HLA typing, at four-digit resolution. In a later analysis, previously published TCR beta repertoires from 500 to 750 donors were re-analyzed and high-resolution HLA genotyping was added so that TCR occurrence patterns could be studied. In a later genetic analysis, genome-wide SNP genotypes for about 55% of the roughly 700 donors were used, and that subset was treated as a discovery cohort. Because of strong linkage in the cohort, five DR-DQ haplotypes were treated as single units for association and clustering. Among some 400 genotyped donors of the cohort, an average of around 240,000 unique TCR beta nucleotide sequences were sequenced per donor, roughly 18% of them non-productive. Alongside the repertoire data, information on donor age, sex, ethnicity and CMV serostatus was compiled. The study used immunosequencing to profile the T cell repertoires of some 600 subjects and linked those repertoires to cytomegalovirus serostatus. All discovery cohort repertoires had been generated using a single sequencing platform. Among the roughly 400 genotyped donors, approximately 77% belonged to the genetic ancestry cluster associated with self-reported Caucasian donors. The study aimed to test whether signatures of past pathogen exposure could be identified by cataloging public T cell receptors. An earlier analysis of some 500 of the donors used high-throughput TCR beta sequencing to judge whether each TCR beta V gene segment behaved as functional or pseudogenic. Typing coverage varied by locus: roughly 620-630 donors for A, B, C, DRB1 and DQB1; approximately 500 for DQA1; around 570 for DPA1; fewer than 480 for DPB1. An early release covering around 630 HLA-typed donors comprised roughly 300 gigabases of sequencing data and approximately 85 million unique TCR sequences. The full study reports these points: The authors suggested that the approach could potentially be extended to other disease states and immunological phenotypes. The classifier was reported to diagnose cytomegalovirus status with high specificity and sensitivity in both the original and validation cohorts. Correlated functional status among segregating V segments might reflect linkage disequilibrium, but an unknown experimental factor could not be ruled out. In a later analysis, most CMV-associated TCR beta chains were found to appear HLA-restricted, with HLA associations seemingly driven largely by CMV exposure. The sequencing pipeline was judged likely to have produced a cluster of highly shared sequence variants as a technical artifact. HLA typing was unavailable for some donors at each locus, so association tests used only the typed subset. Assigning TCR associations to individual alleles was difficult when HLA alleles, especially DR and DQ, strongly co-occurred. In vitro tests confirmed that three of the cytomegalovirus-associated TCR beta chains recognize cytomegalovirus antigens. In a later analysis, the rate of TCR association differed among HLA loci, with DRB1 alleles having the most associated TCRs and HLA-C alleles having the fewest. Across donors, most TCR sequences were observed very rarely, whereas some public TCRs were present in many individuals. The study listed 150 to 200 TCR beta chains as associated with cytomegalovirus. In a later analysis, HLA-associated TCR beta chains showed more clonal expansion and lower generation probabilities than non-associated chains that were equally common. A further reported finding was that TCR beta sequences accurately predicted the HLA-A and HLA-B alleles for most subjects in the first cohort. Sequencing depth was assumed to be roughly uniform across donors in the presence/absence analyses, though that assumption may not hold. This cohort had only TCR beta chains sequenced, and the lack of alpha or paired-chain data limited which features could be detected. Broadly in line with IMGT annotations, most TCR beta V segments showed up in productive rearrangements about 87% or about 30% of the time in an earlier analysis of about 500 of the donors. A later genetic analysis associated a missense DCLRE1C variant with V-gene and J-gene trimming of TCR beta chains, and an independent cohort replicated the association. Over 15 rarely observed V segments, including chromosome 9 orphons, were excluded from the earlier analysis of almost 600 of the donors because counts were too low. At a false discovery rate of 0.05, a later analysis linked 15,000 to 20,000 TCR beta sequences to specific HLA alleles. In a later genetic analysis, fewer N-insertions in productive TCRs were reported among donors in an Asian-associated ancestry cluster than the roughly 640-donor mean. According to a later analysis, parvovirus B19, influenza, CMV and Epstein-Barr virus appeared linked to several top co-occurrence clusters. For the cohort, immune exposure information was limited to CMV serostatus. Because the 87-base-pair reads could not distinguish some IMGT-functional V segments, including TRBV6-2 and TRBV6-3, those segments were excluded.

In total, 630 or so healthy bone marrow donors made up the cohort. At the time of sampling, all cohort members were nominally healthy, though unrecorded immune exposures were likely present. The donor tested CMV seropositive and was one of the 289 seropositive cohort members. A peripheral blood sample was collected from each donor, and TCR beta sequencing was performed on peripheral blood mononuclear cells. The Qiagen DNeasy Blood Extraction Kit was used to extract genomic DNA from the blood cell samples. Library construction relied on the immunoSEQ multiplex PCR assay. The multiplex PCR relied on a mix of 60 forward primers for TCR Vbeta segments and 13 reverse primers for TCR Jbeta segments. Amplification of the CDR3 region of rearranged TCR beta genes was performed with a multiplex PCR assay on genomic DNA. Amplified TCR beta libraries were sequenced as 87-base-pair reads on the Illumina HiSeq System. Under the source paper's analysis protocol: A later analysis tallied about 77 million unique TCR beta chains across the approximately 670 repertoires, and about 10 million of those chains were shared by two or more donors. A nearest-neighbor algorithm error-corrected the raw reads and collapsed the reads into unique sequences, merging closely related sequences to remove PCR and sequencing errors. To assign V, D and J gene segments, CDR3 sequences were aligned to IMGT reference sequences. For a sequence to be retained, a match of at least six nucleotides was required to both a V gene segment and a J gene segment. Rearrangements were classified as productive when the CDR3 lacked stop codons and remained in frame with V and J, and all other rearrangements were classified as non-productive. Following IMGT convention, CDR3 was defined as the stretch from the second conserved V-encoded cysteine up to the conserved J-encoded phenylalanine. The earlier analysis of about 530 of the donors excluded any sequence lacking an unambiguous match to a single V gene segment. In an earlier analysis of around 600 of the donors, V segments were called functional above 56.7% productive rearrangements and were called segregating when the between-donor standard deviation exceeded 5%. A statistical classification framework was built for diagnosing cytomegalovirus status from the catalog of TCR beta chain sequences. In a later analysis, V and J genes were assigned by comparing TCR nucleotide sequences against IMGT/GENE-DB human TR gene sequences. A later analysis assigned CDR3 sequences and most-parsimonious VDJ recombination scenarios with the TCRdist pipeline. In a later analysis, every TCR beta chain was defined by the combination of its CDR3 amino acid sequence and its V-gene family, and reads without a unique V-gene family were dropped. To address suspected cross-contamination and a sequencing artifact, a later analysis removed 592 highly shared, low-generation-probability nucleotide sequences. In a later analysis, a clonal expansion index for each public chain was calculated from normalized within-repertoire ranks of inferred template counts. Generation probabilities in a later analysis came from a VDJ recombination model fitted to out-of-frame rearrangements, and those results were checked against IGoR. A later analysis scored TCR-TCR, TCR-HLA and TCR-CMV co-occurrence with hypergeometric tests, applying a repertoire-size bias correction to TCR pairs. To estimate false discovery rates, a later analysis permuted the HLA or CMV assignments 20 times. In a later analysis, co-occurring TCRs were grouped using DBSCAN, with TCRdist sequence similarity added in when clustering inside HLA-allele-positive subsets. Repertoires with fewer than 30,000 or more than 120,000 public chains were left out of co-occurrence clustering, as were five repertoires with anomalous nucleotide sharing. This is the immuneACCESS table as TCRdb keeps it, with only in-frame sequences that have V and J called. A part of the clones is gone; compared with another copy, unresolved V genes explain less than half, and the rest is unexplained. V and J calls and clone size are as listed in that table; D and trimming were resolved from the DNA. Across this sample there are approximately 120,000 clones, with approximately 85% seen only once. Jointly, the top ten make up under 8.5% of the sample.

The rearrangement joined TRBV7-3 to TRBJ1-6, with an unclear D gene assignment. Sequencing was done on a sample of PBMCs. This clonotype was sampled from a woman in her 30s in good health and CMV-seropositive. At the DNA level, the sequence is TGTGCCAGCAGCTTAGGAACAGCTAATTCACCCCTCCACTTT. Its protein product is CASSLGTANSPLHF.